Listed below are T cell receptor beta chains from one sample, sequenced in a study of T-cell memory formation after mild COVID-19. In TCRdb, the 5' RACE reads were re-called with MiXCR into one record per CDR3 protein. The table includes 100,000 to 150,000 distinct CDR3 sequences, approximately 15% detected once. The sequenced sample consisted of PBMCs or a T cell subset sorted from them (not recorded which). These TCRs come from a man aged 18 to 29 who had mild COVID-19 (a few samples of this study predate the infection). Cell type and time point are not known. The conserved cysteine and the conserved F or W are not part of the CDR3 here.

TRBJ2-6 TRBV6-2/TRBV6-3 ASSDRGAGANVLT
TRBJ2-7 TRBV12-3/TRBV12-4 ASSLRGTASYEQY
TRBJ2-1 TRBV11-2 ASSYPLLAGGPPEQF
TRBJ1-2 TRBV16 ASSLPDREDFGYT
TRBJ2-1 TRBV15 ATSTRERNEQF
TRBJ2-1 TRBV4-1 ASSRTGTGNNEQF
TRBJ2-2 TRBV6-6 ASSSFPGELF
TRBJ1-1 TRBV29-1 SAKLTGIGAF
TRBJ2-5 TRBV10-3 AILGGETQY
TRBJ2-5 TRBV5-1 ASSLAGSGETQY
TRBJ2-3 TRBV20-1 SARDRGQGSDTQY
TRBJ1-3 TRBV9 ASSVEAITGNTIY
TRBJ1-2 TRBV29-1 SVVADYGYT
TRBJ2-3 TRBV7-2 ASRLRVTTDTQY
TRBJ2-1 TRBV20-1 SASLAGMNEQF
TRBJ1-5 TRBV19 ATTPGNQPQH
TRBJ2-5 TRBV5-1 ASSPTGLQAETQY
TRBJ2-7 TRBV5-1 ASSFDSFGQY
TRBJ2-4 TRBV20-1 SARDIRGGKNIQY
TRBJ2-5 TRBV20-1 SAREGLHQETQY
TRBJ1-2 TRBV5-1 ASSLEPGINYGYT
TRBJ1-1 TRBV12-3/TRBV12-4 ASSQRQGMNTEAF
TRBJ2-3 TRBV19 ASSILAGFTDTQY
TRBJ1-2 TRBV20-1 SARPGANYGYT
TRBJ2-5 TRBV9 ASSVGVPETQY
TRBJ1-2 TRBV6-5 ASSYRGRHGYT
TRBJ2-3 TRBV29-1 SVRSKADTQY
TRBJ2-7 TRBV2 ASSQTGGAYEQY
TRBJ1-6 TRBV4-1 ASLAAIGLKGENSPLH
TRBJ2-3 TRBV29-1 SVAMGGHSTTSTDTQY
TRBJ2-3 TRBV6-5 ASSYSKRGTDTQY
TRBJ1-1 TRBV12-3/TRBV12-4 ASRGEVSNTEAF
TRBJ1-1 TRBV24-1 ATKGADTEAF
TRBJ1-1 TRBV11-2 ASSLTVGVGNTEAF
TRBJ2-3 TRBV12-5 ASGLKVVGGGTDTQY
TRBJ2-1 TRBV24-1 ATSDLAGGNFEQF
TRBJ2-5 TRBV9 ASSVGTQETQY
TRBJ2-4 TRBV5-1 ASSLAWGGNIQY
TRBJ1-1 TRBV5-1 ASSYTGDTEAF
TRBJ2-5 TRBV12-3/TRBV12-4 ASSSLNRQETQY
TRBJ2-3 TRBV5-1 ASRSNSYTQY
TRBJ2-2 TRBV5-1 ASSADRNTGELF
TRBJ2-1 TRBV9 ASSSTPYNEQF
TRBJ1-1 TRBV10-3 AINSGQGVLRSEAF
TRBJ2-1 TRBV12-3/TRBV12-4 ASSLRTGGYHEQF
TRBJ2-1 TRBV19 ASSIRAWGSSYNEQF
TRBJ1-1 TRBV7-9 ASSLGGSGTEAF
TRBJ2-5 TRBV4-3 ASSQDFGGEETQY
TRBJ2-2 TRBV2 ASSVLLAGANTGELF
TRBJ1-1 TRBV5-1 ASSLDPTAEAF
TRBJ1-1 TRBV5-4 ASRFSGGQAF
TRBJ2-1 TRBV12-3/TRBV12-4 ASRSIVGEQF